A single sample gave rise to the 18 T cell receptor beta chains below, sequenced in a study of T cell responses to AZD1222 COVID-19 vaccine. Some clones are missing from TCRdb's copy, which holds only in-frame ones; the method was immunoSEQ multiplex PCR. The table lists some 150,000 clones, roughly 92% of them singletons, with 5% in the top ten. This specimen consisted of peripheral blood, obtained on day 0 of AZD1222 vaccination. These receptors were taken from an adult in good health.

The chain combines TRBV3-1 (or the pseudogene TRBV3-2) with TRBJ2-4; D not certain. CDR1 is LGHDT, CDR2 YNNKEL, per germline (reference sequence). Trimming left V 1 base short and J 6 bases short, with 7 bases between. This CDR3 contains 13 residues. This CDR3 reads CASSQAVTNIQYF. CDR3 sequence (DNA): TGTGCCAGCAGCCAAGCCGTTACAAACATTCAGTACTTC.

The CDR3, as DNA: TGTGCCAGCAGCCAAGCCTGGTCCGCCGCGGGAAACACCATATATTTT. Translated: CASSQAWSAAGNTIYF. The chain combines TRBV3-1 (or the pseudogene TRBV3-2) with TRBJ1-3; no definite D call. Per germline, CDR1 LGHDT and CDR2 YNNKEL (reference sequence). V shed 1 base and J shed 4 bases, with 14 bases lying between them. The CDR3 covers 16 residues.

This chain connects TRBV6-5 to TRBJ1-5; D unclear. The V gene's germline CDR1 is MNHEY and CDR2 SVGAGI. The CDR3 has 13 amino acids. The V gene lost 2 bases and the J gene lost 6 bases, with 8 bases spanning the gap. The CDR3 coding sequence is TGTGCCAGCAGTTACGCGACCTCTCAGCCCCAGCATTTT. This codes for CASSYATSQPQHF.

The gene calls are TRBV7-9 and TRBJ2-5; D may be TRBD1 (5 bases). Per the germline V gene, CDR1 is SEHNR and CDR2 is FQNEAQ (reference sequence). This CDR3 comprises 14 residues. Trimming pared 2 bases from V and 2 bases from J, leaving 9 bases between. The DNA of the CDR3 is TGTGCCAGCAGCTTACGCAGGGATCAAGAGACCCAGTACTTC. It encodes CASSLRRDQETQYF.

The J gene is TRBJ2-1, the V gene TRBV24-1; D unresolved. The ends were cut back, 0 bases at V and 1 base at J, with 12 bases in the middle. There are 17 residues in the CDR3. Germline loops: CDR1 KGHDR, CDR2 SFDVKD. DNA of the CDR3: TGTGCCACCAGTGATTTGGGGTCGGGTCTTTCCTACAATGAGCAGTTCTTC. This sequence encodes CATSDLGSGLSYNEQFF.

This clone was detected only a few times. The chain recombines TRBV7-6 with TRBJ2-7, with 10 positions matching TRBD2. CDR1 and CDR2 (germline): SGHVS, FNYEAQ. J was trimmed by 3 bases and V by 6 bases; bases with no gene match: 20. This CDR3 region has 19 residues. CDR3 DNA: TGTGCCAGCAGTGAGGGGCTAGCGGGAGTTCTAACATTAGGCTACGAGCAGTACTTC. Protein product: CASSEGLAGVLTLGYEQYF.

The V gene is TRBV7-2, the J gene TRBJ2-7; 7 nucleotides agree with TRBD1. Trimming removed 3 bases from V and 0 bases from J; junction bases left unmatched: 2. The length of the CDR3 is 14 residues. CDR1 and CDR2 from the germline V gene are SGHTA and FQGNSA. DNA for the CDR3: TGTGCCAGCAGCTTCCGGGACAGCTCCTACGAGCAGTACTTC. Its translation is CASSFRDSSYEQYF.

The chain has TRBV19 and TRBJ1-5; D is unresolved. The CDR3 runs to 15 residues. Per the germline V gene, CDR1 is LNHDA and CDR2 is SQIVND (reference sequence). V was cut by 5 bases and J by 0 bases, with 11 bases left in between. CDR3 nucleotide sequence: TGTGCCAGTAGTCGAGGTTCCTATAGCAATCAGCCCCAGCATTTT. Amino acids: CASSRGSYSNQPQHF.

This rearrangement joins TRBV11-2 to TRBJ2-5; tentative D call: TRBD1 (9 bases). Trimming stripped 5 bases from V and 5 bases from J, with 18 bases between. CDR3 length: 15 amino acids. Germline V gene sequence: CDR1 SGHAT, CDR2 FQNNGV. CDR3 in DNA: TGTGCCAGCAGCCGCGGGGGGACAGGGATGGAGACCCAGTACTTC. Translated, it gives CASSRGGTGMETQYF.

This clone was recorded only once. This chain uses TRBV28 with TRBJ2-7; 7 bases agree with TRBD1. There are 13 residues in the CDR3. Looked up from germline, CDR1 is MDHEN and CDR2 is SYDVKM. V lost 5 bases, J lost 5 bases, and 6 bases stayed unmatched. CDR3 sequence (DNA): TGTGCCAGCAGTCCTGGGACAGTCGACGAGCAGTACTTC. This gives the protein CASSPGTVDEQYF.

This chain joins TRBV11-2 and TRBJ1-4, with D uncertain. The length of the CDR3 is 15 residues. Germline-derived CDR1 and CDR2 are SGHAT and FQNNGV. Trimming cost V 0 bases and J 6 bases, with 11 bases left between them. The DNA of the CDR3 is TGTGCCAGCAGCTTAGATCAGTTGTTTGATGAAAAACTGTTTTTT. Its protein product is CASSLDQLFDEKLFF.

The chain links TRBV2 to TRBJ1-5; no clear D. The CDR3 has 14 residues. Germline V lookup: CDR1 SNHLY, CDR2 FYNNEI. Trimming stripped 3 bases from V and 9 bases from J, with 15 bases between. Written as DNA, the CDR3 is TGTGCCAGCAGTGATTTCGTCAGTTCTCCGCCCCAGCATTTT. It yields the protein CASSDFVSSPPQHF.

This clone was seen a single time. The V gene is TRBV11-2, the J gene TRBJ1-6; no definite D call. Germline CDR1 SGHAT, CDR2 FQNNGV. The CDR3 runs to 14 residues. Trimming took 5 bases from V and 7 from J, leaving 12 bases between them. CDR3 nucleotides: TGTGCCAGCAGCACAACGGACGGGAATTCACCCCTCCACTTT. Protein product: CASSTTDGNSPLHF.

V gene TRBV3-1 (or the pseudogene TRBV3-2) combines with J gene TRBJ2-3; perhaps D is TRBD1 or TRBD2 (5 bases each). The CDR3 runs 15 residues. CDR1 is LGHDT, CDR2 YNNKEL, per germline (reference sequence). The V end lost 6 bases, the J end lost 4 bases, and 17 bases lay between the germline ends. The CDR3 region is CASRLRDGLPDTQYF. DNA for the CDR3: TGTGCCAGCAGACTCCGGGACGGGCTCCCAGATACGCAGTATTTT.

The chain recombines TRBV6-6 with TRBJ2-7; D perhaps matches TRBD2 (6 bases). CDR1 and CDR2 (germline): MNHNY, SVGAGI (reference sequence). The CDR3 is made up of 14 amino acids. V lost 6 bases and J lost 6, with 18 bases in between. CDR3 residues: CASRMSATGVEQYF. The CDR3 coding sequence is TGTGCCAGCAGAATGAGCGCCACGGGGGTCGAGCAGTACTTC.

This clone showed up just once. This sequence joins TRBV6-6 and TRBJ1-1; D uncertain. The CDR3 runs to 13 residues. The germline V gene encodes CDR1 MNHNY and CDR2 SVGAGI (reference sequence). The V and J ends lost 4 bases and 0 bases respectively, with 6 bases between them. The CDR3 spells CASSFGLNTEAFF. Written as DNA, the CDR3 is TGTGCCAGCAGTTTCGGGTTGAACACTGAAGCTTTCTTT.

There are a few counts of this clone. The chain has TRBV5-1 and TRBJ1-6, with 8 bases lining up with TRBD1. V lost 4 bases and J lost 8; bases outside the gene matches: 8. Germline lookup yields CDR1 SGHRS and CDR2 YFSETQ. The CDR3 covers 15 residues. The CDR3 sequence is CASSQGQAFDSPLHF. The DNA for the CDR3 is TGCGCCAGCAGCCAGGGACAGGCCTTCGATTCACCCCTCCACTTT.

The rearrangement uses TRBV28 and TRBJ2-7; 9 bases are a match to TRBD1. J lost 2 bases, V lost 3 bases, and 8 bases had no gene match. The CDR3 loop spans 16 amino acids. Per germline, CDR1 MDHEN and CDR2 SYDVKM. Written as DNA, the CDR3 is TGTGCCAGCAGTTTCTACAGGGGGCGAACCGCCTACGAGCAGTACTTC. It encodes CASSFYRGRTAYEQYF.